Listed below are T cell receptor beta chains from one sample, sequenced in a study of blood T cells in healthy people across ages. TCRdb ran MiXCR on the 5' RACE reads and lists one entry per CDR3 protein. The profile shows approximately 1,000,000 distinct CDR3 sequences, more than 30% of them singletons. The sequencing sample was made of blood. Receptors originate from a man aged 18-30 years in good health. Both conserved end residues are part of each CDR3. The D gene is left open where the match is weak. A row's size may be missing; if present it is once, few, many or a size class.

size: .; V: TRBV4-1; D: .; length: 18; J: TRBJ1-4; CDR3: CASSQDSQFFATNEKLFF; DNA: TGCGCCAGCAGCCAAGATAGCCAGTTTTTTGCAACTAATGAAAAACTGTTTTTT
size: few; V: TRBV7-8; D: .; length: 14; J: TRBJ1-5; CDR3: CASSTTSDNQPQHF; DNA: TGTGCCAGCAGCACGACGAGCGACAATCAGCCCCAGCATTTT
size: many; V: TRBV27; D: .; length: 13; J: TRBJ1-2; CDR3: CASSGTGSYGYTF; DNA: TGTGCCAGCAGTGGCACAGGGAGCTATGGCTACACCTTC
size: .; V: TRBV27; D: TRBD2; length: 16; J: TRBJ2-7; CDR3: CASSLSWGGSYNEQYF; DNA: TGTGCCAGCAGTTTATCCTGGGGGGGGTCCTACAATGAGCAGTACTTC
size: many; V: TRBV12-3/TRBV12-4; D: .; length: 11; J: TRBJ2-5; CDR3: CASSFVETQYF; DNA: TGTGCCAGCAGTTTTGTTGAGACCCAGTACTTC
size: .; V: TRBV7-6; D: .; length: 13; J: TRBJ1-1; CDR3: CASSSLKRDEAFF; DNA: TGTGCCAGCAGCTCTCTTAAGAGGGATGAAGCTTTCTTT
size: .; V: TRBV4-3; D: .; length: 16; J: TRBJ2-5; CDR3: CASSQGFGAVVNEQYF; DNA: TGCGCCAGCAGCCAAGGGTTTGGGGCCGTAGTGAATGAGCAGTACTTC
size: .; V: TRBV27; D: .; length: 14; J: TRBJ2-1; CDR3: CASSRTLLGETQFF; DNA: TGTGCCAGCAGTCGGACGTTGTTAGGAGAGACCCAGTTCTTC
size: .; V: TRBV7-2; D: TRBD1; length: 14; J: TRBJ2-1; CDR3: CASSITGGGNEQFF; DNA: TGTGCCAGCAGCATAACAGGGGGCGGGAATGAGCAGTTCTTC
size: .; V: TRBV20-1; D: .; length: 12; J: TRBJ1-5; CDR3: CSAIQGNQPQHF; DNA: TGCAGTGCCATACAGGGTAATCAGCCCCAGCATTTT
size: .; V: TRBV29-1; D: TRBD1; length: 13; J: TRBJ1-2; CDR3: CSVVSGTGGGYTF; DNA: TGCAGCGTTGTCTCCGGGACAGGGGGAGGCTACACCTTC
size: .; V: TRBV6-1; D: .; length: 12; J: TRBJ2-2; CDR3: CASSDGIGELFF; DNA: TGTGCCAGCAGTGATGGTATCGGGGAGCTGTTTTTT
size: .; V: TRBV28; D: .; length: 13; J: TRBJ1-2; CDR3: CASSVKGLYGYTF; DNA: TGTGCCAGCAGTGTAAAGGGTTTATATGGCTACACCTTC
size: .; V: TRBV13; D: TRBD2; length: 13; J: TRBJ2-1; CDR3: CASSEAGVNEQFF; DNA: TGTGCCAGCAGCGAGGCGGGGGTCAATGAGCAGTTCTTC
size: .; V: TRBV12-3/TRBV12-4; D: .; length: 13; J: TRBJ2-3; CDR3: CANSILRTDTQYF; DNA: TGTGCCAACAGTATTCTCCGCACAGATACGCAGTATTTT
size: .; V: TRBV7-2; D: TRBD1; length: 16; J: TRBJ2-7; CDR3: CASSSSGQGFYNEQYF; DNA: TGTGCCAGCAGCTCGTCGGGACAGGGTTTTTACAATGAGCAGTACTTC
size: .; V: TRBV20-1; D: .; length: 16; J: TRBJ2-3; CDR3: CSARESGLALSHVPYF; DNA: TGCAGTGCTAGGGAATCGGGCCTAGCCTTGTCCCACGTGCCGTATTTT
size: .; V: TRBV11-1; D: .; length: 14; J: TRBJ2-3; CDR3: CASSLSADTDTQYF; DNA: TGTGCCAGCAGCTTATCTGCAGACACAGATACGCAGTATTTT
size: .; V: TRBV12-3/TRBV12-4; D: TRBD1; length: 14; J: TRBJ2-7; CDR3: CASSQTGGRDEQYF; DNA: TGTGCCAGCAGTCAAACAGGGGGTAGAGACGAGCAGTACTTC
size: .; V: TRBV14; D: TRBD2; length: 15; J: TRBJ2-1; CDR3: CASSHGTSGDNEQFF; DNA: TGTGCCAGCAGCCACGGGACTAGCGGGGACAATGAGCAGTTCTTC
size: .; V: TRBV6-2/TRBV6-3; D: TRBD2; length: 16; J: TRBJ2-5; CDR3: CASRPSGTSLYNEQYF; DNA: TGTGCCAGCAGGCCGTCCGGGACTAGCTTATACAATGAGCAGTACTTC
size: few; V: TRBV6-2/TRBV6-3; D: TRBD2; length: 14; J: TRBJ2-7; CDR3: CASSRTSSYYEQYF; DNA: TGTGCCAGCAGCCGGACTAGCTCGTACTACGAGCAGTACTTC
size: .; V: TRBV4-3; D: .; length: 12; J: TRBJ1-1; CDR3: CASSHQTGAAFF; DNA: TGCGCCAGCAGCCATCAGACAGGAGCGGCTTTCTTT
size: .; V: TRBV4-2; D: .; length: 12; J: TRBJ2-5; CDR3: CASSQWGETQYF; DNA: TGTGCCAGCAGCCAATGGGGGGAGACCCAGTACTTC
size: .; V: TRBV12-3/TRBV12-4; D: .; length: 14; J: TRBJ2-3; CDR3: CASSFRSDTDTQYF; DNA: TGTGCCAGCAGTTTTCGTAGCGACACAGATACGCAGTATTTT
size: .; V: TRBV7-2; D: .; length: 13; J: TRBJ1-2; CDR3: CASSLSGSQHNTF; DNA: TGTGCCAGCAGCTTAAGTGGGAGCCAGCATAACACCTTC
size: .; V: TRBV27; D: .; length: 14; J: TRBJ1-5; CDR3: CASRPGGGGQPQHF; DNA: TGTGCCAGCAGACCGGGAGGAGGGGGTCAGCCCCAGCATTTT
size: .; V: TRBV6-4; D: TRBD1; length: 16; J: TRBJ2-3; CDR3: CASSDSSTGELGTQYF; DNA: TGTGCCAGCAGTGACTCGAGCACAGGGGAACTGGGTACGCAGTATTTT
size: .; V: TRBV6-2/TRBV6-3; D: .; length: 14; J: TRBJ1-3; CDR3: CASIQTASGNTIYF; DNA: TGTGCCAGCATTCAGACGGCCTCTGGAAACACCATATATTTT
size: .; V: TRBV4-1; D: .; length: 20; J: TRBJ2-3; CDR3: CASSQDVPLPGGGLTDTQYF; DNA: TGCGCCAGCAGCCAAGATGTACCTCTTCCTGGCGGGGGCCTCACAGATACGCAGTATTTT
size: few; V: TRBV5-1; D: .; length: 14; J: TRBJ1-4; CDR3: CASSRETTNEKLFF; DNA: TGCGCCAGCAGCCGTGAGACGACTAATGAAAAACTGTTTTTT
size: .; V: TRBV7-2; D: .; length: 14; J: TRBJ2-3; CDR3: CASRAVPITDTQYF; DNA: TGTGCCAGTAGGGCGGTCCCTATCACAGATACGCAGTATTTT
size: .; V: TRBV11-2; D: TRBD1; length: 15; J: TRBJ2-3; CDR3: CASSFFTGGTDTQYF; DNA: TGTGCCAGCAGCTTTTTTACAGGGGGAACAGATACGCAGTATTTT
size: .; V: TRBV28; D: TRBD1; length: 15; J: TRBJ1-5; CDR3: CASSSDRASAQPQHF; DNA: TGTGCCAGCAGTTCGGACAGGGCGAGCGCTCAGCCCCAGCATTTT
size: few; V: TRBV25-1; D: TRBD2; length: 17; J: TRBJ2-2; CDR3: CASSDGLAGRNTGELFF; DNA: TGTGCCAGCAGTGACGGACTAGCGGGAAGGAACACCGGGGAGCTGTTTTTT
size: few; V: TRBV20-1; D: .; length: 11; J: TRBJ2-2; CDR3: CSARGRLELFF; DNA: TGCAGTGCTAGAGGACGACTGGAGCTGTTTTTT
size: .; V: TRBV6-5; D: TRBD1; length: 14; J: TRBJ1-5; CDR3: CASKGQGTTQPQHF; DNA: TGTGCCAGCAAAGGACAGGGGACGACTCAGCCCCAGCATTTT
size: .; V: TRBV6-5; D: .; length: 14; J: TRBJ2-1; CDR3: CASRPSGTYNEQFF; DNA: TGTGCCAGCAGACCCTCCGGGACTTACAATGAGCAGTTCTTC
size: .; V: TRBV4-1; D: .; length: 15; J: TRBJ2-1; CDR3: CASSPPGYPNSEQFF; DNA: TGCGCCAGCAGCCCACCCGGGTACCCGAACAGTGAGCAGTTCTTC
size: .; V: TRBV20-1; D: .; length: 13; J: TRBJ1-1; CDR3: CSARASGNTEAFF; DNA: TGCAGTGCTAGAGCCAGTGGGAACACTGAAGCTTTCTTT
size: few; V: TRBV20-1; D: TRBD1; length: 13; J: TRBJ1-6; CDR3: CSADRTGGSPLHF; DNA: TGCAGTGCAGACAGGACAGGGGGTTCACCCCTCCACTTT
size: once; V: TRBV18; D: TRBD1; length: 16; J: TRBJ1-5; CDR3: CASSGSTGNSNQPQHF; DNA: TGTGCCAGCTCGGGATCGACAGGGAATAGCAATCAGCCCCAGCATTTT
size: .; V: TRBV12-3/TRBV12-4; D: .; length: 13; J: TRBJ2-5; CDR3: CASSLDSLETQYF; DNA: TGTGCCAGCAGTTTAGATTCCCTAGAGACCCAGTACTTC
size: .; V: TRBV4-1; D: .; length: 15; J: TRBJ1-1; CDR3: CASSQDLGAGTEAFF; DNA: TGCGCCAGCAGCCAAGATCTGGGGGCTGGCACTGAAGCTTTCTTT
size: many; V: TRBV5-1; D: TRBD1; length: 14; J: TRBJ1-2; CDR3: CASSLGQGADGYTF; DNA: TGTGCCAGCAGTTTAGGACAGGGGGCTGATGGCTACACCTTC
size: .; V: TRBV5-1; D: TRBD1; length: 15; J: TRBJ2-3; CDR3: CASSPPDREQDTQYF; DNA: TGCGCCAGCAGCCCGCCGGACAGGGAGCAAGATACGCAGTATTTT
size: .; V: TRBV20-1; D: .; length: 15; J: TRBJ1-4; CDR3: CSARDSAGAGEKLFF; DNA: TGCAGTGCTAGAGATTCGGCAGGGGCTGGTGAAAAACTGTTTTTT
size: .; V: TRBV28; D: .; length: 15; J: TRBJ2-1; CDR3: CASSFRQSSYNEQFF; DNA: TGTGCCAGCAGTTTTAGACAAAGCTCCTACAATGAGCAGTTCTTC
size: .; V: TRBV20-1; D: .; length: 15; J: TRBJ2-3; CDR3: CSAPGLLLSTDTQYF; DNA: TGCAGTGCCCCAGGACTCCTTCTTAGCACAGATACGCAGTATTTT
size: many; V: TRBV4-2; D: .; length: 15; J: TRBJ2-3; CDR3: CASSQVGQGADTQYF; DNA: TGTGCCAGCAGCCAAGTAGGGCAGGGAGCAGATACGCAGTATTTT
size: few; V: TRBV11-1; D: .; length: 13; J: TRBJ2-1; CDR3: CASSLDSFNEQFF; DNA: TGTGCCAGCAGCCTAGACAGCTTCAATGAGCAGTTCTTC
size: many; V: TRBV27; D: .; length: 15; J: TRBJ1-2; CDR3: CASSLDGRALDGYTF; DNA: TGTGCCAGCAGTTTGGATGGCAGGGCGTTGGATGGCTACACCTTC
size: .; V: TRBV15; D: .; length: 15; J: TRBJ1-1; CDR3: CATSRDGTLNTEAFF; DNA: TGTGCCACCAGCAGAGATGGGACACTGAACACTGAAGCTTTCTTT
size: .; V: TRBV2; D: .; length: 14; J: TRBJ1-2; CDR3: CASSDRAGGYGYTF; DNA: TGTGCCAGCAGTGATAGGGCAGGCGGCTATGGCTACACCTTC
size: .; V: TRBV4-3; D: .; length: 19; J: TRBJ1-6; CDR3: CASSQDVSTEFSYNSPLHF; DNA: TGCGCCAGCAGCCAAGATGTTTCCACCGAGTTCTCCTATAATTCACCCCTCCACTTT
size: .; V: TRBV20-1; D: TRBD1; length: 14; J: TRBJ1-1; CDR3: CSAPDRVLNTEAFF; DNA: TGCAGTGCTCCCGACAGGGTACTGAACACTGAAGCTTTCTTT
size: few; V: TRBV27; D: TRBD1; length: 14; J: TRBJ2-3; CDR3: CASSVGRGIDTQYF; DNA: TGTGCCAGCAGTGTGGGCAGGGGGATAGATACGCAGTATTTT
size: .; V: TRBV7-2; D: .; length: 15; J: TRBJ1-1; CDR3: CASSLGPGQIYEAFF; DNA: TGTGCCAGCAGCTTAGGGCCAGGGCAGATCTATGAAGCTTTCTTT
size: .; V: TRBV9; D: TRBD2; length: 18; J: TRBJ2-3; CDR3: CASSRTFGTRSWVDTQYF; DNA: TGTGCCAGCAGCCGCACCTTCGGGACTAGAAGTTGGGTCGATACGCAGTATTTT